This TCR beta chain comes out of a study of blood T cell repertoires in COVID-19. As for the study in general: Acute and convalescent COVID-19 specimens originated in the United States, Italy and Spain. Sample material is recorded as cDNA or gDNA derived from T cells, B-cell-depleted T cells, or PBMCs.

Self-reported history from a screening survey and questionnaire set each donor's cohort. Authors' analysis steps: Reference gene primer amplification gave nucleated cell count estimates. The data were produced by immunoSEQ multiplex PCR, yet TCRdb's version contains in-frame clones alone and is incomplete. The DNA gave D and trimming, while V, J and clone size come from that table. The repertoire holds about 150,000 clones, with roughly 81% as singletons. This clonotype was sampled from a woman between 50 and 59 years old with acute COVID-19. Sequencing input: PBMCs or T cells enriched from blood (not recorded which).

The CDR3 nucleotides are TGCGCCAGCAGCCCCCCAGGGACAGGGATCTACGAGCAGTACTTC. Translated, it gives CASSPPGTGIYEQYF. The V gene is TRBV4-1, the J gene TRBJ2-7, with 9 bases identical to TRBD1. V lost 4 bases and J lost 3; bases outside the gene matches: 7. There are 15 residues in the CDR3. Germline V gene data show CDR1 as MGHRA and CDR2 as YSYEKL.